This T cell receptor beta chain was recovered during a study of blood T cell repertoires in COVID-19. Study summary: Spain, Italy and the United States supplied samples that represented acute and convalescent COVID-19. Sources were T cells, B-cell-depleted T cells, or PBMCs; the material itself was cDNA or gDNA.

The method was immunoSEQ multiplex PCR; TCRdb's version includes in-frame clones alone and lacks a portion of them. The data contain 90,000 to 110,000 clones, just under 90% of them singletons. V gave up 1 base and J gave up 6 bases; unmatched junction bases: 6. Germline loops: CDR1 SGHAT, CDR2 FQNNGV. The CDR3 runs 16 residues. This clone was seen a few times. Source material: peripheral blood. The rearrangement links TRBV11-2 to TRBJ1-6; 7 positions agree with TRBD1. This sequence was found in a human donor in a cohort sampled during active COVID-19. The CDR3 nucleotides are TGTGCCAGCAGCTTAGTTGAAGCAGGGGGTAATTCACCCCTCCACTTT. It translates to CASSLVEAGGNSPLHF. The full variable domain, its missing parts supplied by reference TRBV11-2 and TRBJ1-6, is EAGVAQSPRYKIIEKRQSVAFWCNPISGHATLYWYQQILGQGPKLLIQFQNNGVVDDSQLPKDRFSAERLKGVDSTLKIQPAKLEDSAVYLCASSLVEAGGNSPLHFGNGTRLTVT.